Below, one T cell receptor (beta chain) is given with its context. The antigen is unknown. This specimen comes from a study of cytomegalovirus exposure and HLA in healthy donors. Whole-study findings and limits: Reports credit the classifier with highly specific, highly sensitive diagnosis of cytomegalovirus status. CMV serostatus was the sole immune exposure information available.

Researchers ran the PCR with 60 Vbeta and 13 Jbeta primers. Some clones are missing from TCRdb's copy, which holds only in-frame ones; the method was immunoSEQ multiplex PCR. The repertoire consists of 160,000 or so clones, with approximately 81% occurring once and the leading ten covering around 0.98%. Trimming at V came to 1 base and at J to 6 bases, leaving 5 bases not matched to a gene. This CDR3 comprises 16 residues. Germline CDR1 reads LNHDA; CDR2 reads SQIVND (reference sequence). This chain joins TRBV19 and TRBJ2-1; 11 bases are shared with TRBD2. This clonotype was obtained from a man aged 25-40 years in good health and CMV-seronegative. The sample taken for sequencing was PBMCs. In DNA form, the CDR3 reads TGTGCCAGTAGTATAGTTCCTAGCGGGGGGTTCAATGAGCAGTTCTTC. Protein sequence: CASSIVPSGGFNEQFF. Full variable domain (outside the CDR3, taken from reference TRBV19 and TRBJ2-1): DGGITQSPKYLFRKEGQNVTLSCEQNLNHDAMYWYRQDPGQGLRLIYYSQIVNDFQKGDIAEGYSVSREKKESFPLTVTSAQKNPTAFYLCASSIVPSGGFNEQFFGPGTRLTVL.